These T cell receptor beta chains were read from a single sample in a study of vaccination and CD4 T cells after COVID-19. For these TCRs, the target antigens are not known. TCRdb fed the PCR reads into MiXCR, producing one record per CDR3 protein. This table has 20,000 to 30,000 distinct CDR3 sequences, about 40% appearing once. What was sequenced was CD4+ T cells from blood, cultured in vitro. These receptors all stem from a human donor who had recovered from COVID-19. Both conserved end residues are part of each CDR3. Each record gives: CDR3 protein, CDR3 DNA, CDR3 length, clone size, D gene, J gene, V gene. A D gene is named only where the DNA matches it firmly. Rows give clone size only sometimes, using once, few, many, or a class for an expanded clone.

CDR3 protein: CASSPGAGYGYTF
CDR3 DNA: TGTGCCAGCAGCCCTGGGGCAGGCTATGGCTACACCTTC
CDR3 length: 13
clone size: few
D gene: .
J gene: TRBJ1-2
V gene: TRBV7-9

CDR3 protein: CASRGSGGSNYGYTF
CDR3 DNA: TGTGCCAGCAGGGGCTCCGGGGGTTCTAACTATGGCTACACCTTC
CDR3 length: 15
clone size: once
D gene: .
J gene: TRBJ1-2
V gene: TRBV28

CDR3 protein: CASSLGGQGNSPLHF
CDR3 DNA: TGTGCCAGCTCACTGGGGGGACAGGGGAATTCACCCCTCCACTTT
CDR3 length: 15
clone size: few
D gene: TRBD1
J gene: TRBJ1-6
V gene: TRBV18

CDR3 protein: CSARALRDGTFTEAFF
CDR3 DNA: TGCAGTGCTAGGGCCTTAAGGGACGGGACGTTCACTGAAGCTTTCTTT
CDR3 length: 16
clone size: .
D gene: .
J gene: TRBJ1-1
V gene: TRBV20-1

CDR3 protein: CASSYPWGQAGTHSNTDTQYF
CDR3 DNA: TGTGCCAGCAGTTACCCTTGGGGGCAAGCGGGGACACACTCCAACACAGATACGCAGTATTTT
CDR3 length: 21
clone size: .
D gene: .
J gene: TRBJ2-3
V gene: TRBV6-7

CDR3 protein: CASSARDRGFYGYTF
CDR3 DNA: TGTGCCAGCAGTGCGAGGGACAGGGGATTCTATGGCTACACCTTC
CDR3 length: 15
clone size: .
D gene: TRBD1
J gene: TRBJ1-2
V gene: TRBV2

CDR3 protein: CSARDRKLYGYTF
CDR3 DNA: TGCAGTGCTAGGGACAGAAAACTCTATGGCTACACCTTC
CDR3 length: 13
clone size: .
D gene: .
J gene: TRBJ1-2
V gene: TRBV20-1

CDR3 protein: CSARESNSGTGELFF
CDR3 DNA: TGCAGTGCTAGAGAGTCCAACTCGGGCACCGGGGAGCTGTTTTTT
CDR3 length: 15
clone size: .
D gene: .
J gene: TRBJ2-2
V gene: TRBV20-1

CDR3 protein: CASREDGSGYTF
CDR3 DNA: TGTGCCAGCAGGGAGGACGGTAGTGGCTACACCTTC
CDR3 length: 12
clone size: .
D gene: .
J gene: TRBJ1-2
V gene: TRBV6-1

CDR3 protein: CASSYKTGAYEQYF
CDR3 DNA: TGTGCCAGCAGTTATAAGACAGGAGCCTACGAGCAGTACTTC
CDR3 length: 14
clone size: .
D gene: .
J gene: TRBJ2-7
V gene: TRBV6-5

CDR3 protein: CSVGRTGQGTDTQYF
CDR3 DNA: TGCAGTGTTGGAAGGACAGGCCAGGGCACAGATACGCAGTATTTT
CDR3 length: 15
clone size: few
D gene: TRBD1
J gene: TRBJ2-3
V gene: TRBV20-1

CDR3 protein: CASSHRSTDTQYF
CDR3 DNA: TGCGCCAGCAGCCACCGCAGCACAGATACGCAGTATTTT
CDR3 length: 13
clone size: .
D gene: .
J gene: TRBJ2-3
V gene: TRBV4-1

CDR3 protein: CASTPWEVGAKNIQYF
CDR3 DNA: TGTGCCAGCACACCGTGGGAGGTTGGGGCCAAAAACATTCAGTACTTC
CDR3 length: 16
clone size: few
D gene: .
J gene: TRBJ2-4
V gene: TRBV28

CDR3 protein: CSARIPGPTGELFF
CDR3 DNA: TGCAGTGCTAGGATCCCGGGGCCCACCGGGGAGCTGTTTTTT
CDR3 length: 14
clone size: .
D gene: .
J gene: TRBJ2-2
V gene: TRBV20-1

CDR3 protein: CASSNLQARADTQYF
CDR3 DNA: TGTGCCAGCAGCAACCTACAGGCGAGAGCAGATACGCAGTATTTT
CDR3 length: 15
clone size: .
D gene: .
J gene: TRBJ2-3
V gene: TRBV7-2

CDR3 protein: CASSPLAGGPYQETQYF
CDR3 DNA: TGTGCCAGCAGCCCATTAGCGGGAGGGCCGTATCAAGAGACCCAGTACTTC
CDR3 length: 17
clone size: .
D gene: TRBD2
J gene: TRBJ2-5
V gene: TRBV7-2